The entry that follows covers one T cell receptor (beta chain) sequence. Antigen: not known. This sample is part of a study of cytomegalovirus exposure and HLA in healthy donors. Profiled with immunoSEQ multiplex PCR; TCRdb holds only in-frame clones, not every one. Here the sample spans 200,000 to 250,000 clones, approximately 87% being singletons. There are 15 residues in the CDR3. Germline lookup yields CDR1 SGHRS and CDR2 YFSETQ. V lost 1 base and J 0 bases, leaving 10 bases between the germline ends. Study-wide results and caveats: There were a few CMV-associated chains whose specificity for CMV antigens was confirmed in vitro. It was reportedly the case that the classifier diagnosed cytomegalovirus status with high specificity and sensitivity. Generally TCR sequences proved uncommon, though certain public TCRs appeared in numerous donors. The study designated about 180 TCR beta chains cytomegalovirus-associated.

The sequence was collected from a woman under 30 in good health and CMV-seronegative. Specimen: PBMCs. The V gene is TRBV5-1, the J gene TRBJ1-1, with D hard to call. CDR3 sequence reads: CASSLQPVMNTEAFF. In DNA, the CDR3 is TGCGCCAGCAGCTTGCAGCCAGTGATGAACACTGAAGCTTTCTTT. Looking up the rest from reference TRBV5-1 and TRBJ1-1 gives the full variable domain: KAGVTQTPRYLIKTRGQQVTLSCSPISGHRSVSWYQQTPGQGLQFLFEYFSETQRNKGNFPGRFSGRQFSNSRSEMNVSTLELGDSALYLCASSLQPVMNTEAFFGQGTRLTVV.